The 28 T cell receptor beta chains below all came from one sample that was sequenced in a study of shared T cell receptors in the human thymus. Produced via immunoSEQ multiplex PCR; TCRdb's table is partial and in-frame only. The sample holds hundreds of thousands of clones; approximately 90% are singletons and the top ten take about 0.01%. The same sample was also studied in work on human thymus T cells.

The sample was thymocytes. The receptors derive from a boy less than two years old with a congenital heart defect.

V usage is TRBV28 and J usage is TRBJ2-7; D is perhaps TRBD1 (6 bases). Per germline, CDR1 MDHEN and CDR2 SYDVKM. The ends were cut back, 3 bases at V and 5 bases at J, with 14 bases in the middle. This CDR3 region has 14 residues. The CDR3 loop is CASSLMAGVHEQYF. CDR3 nucleotides: TGTGCCAGCAGTTTGATGGCAGGGGTCCACGAGCAGTACTTC.

The CDR3 sequence is CASSGGHNEKLFF. The CDR3, as DNA: TGTGCCAGCAGTGGCGGCCATAATGAAAAACTGTTTTTT. This sequence joins TRBV6-1 and TRBJ1-4; D unresolved. Trimming cost V 4 bases and J 4 bases, with 7 bases left between them. Per the germline V gene, CDR1 is MNHNS and CDR2 is SASEGT. The CDR3 extends over 13 amino acids.

The V call is TRBV18, the J call TRBJ2-7; 16 nucleotides agree with TRBD2. The length of the CDR3 is 17 residues. Germline V lookup: CDR1 KGHSH, CDR2 LQKENI. The V and J ends lost 3 bases and 3 bases, in that order; junction bases with no gene match: 5. The CDR3 nucleotides read TGTGCCAGCTCACCCCCCGGGACTAGCGGGAGGGGCTACGAGCAGTACTTC. Its translation is CASSPPGTSGRGYEQYF. Full variable domain (missing parts from reference TRBV18 and TRBJ2-7): NAGVMQNPRHLVRRRGQEARLRCSPMKGHSHVYWYRQLPEEGLKFMVYLQKENIIDESGMPKERFSAEFPKEGPSILRIQQVVRGDSAAYFCASSPPGTSGRGYEQYFGPGTRLTVT.

The rearrangement joins TRBV7-9 to TRBJ2-1; 9 bases map to TRBD1. Germline CDR1 reads SEHNR; CDR2 reads FQNEAQ (reference sequence). The CDR3 is 16 residues long. V lost 5 bases, J lost 7 bases, and 12 bases stayed unmatched. The CDR3 nucleotides are TGTGCCAGCAGCGGAAACAGGGGGCCTCTTCGAAATGAGCAGTTCTTC. It translates to CASSGNRGPLRNEQFF.

The rearrangement joins TRBV5-1 to TRBJ2-3; D not certain. There are 14 residues in the CDR3. Germline V gives CDR1 SGHRS, CDR2 YFSETQ. Trimming cost V 10 bases and J 3 bases, with 18 bases left between them. CDR3 sequence reads: CAAALLGPTDTQYF. CDR3 bases: TGCGCCGCCGCTCTTCTTGGGCCGACAGATACGCAGTATTTT.

The rearrangement uses TRBV15 and TRBJ1-1; 7 nucleotides match TRBD1. This CDR3 has 14 amino acids. Germline-derived CDR1 and CDR2 are LNHNV and YYDKDF (reference sequence). The trim removed 1 base at V and 4 bases at J, leaving 3 bases unmatched. The CDR3 region has the DNA TGTGCCACCAGCAGAGGAGGGACAGCCACTGAAGCTTTCTTT. Translating it yields CATSRGGTATEAFF.

CDR3: CASSPISGRGRQDTQYF. DNA of the CDR3: TGTGCCAGCAGCCCGATTAGCGGGAGGGGTCGGCAAGATACGCAGTATTTT. The chain combines TRBV7-2 with TRBJ2-3; 11 bases are a match to TRBD2. Per germline, CDR1 SGHTA and CDR2 FQGNSA. V trimming: 5 bases; J trimming: 5 bases; junction bases outside the gene matches: 12. This CDR3 contains 17 residues.

The chain couples TRBV15 to TRBJ1-5, with a tentative D call TRBD1 (5 bases). Trimming removed 5 bases at V and 1 base at J, with 15 bases between. There are 16 residues in the CDR3. Germline CDR1 reads LNHNV; CDR2 reads YYDKDF (reference sequence). CDR3 nucleotides: TGTGCCACCAGCGTAAGTCGGGGGGGGAGCAATCAGCCCCAGCATTTT. Encoded protein: CATSVSRGGSNQPQHF. Variable domain in full (rest from reference TRBV15 and TRBJ1-5): DAMVIQNPRYQVTQFGKPVTLSCSQTLNHNVMYWYQQKSSQAPKLLFHYYDKDFNNEADTPDNFQSRRPNTSFCFLDIRSPGLGDTAMYLCATSVSRGGSNQPQHFGDGTRLSIL.

The chain employs TRBV4-3 and TRBJ2-1; TRBD2 matches 8 bases. There are 17 residues in the CDR3. CDR1 and CDR2 from the germline V gene are LGHNA and YSLEER. Trimming removed 1 base from V and 5 bases from J; junction bases left unmatched: 10. The CDR3 DNA follows: TGCGCCAGCAGCCAAGTAGTGAGAACTAGCGGACACAATGAGCAGTTCTTC. This translates into CASSQVVRTSGHNEQFF.

This chain joins TRBV6-1 and TRBJ2-1, with 7 bases lining up with TRBD2. Trimming removed 1 base from V and 12 bases from J; junction bases left unmatched: 3. CDR3 size: 12 residues. Germline values: CDR1 MNHNS, CDR2 SASEGT. The CDR3: CASSEGTSRQFF. CDR3 DNA sequence: TGTGCCAGCAGTGAAGGGACTAGTAGGCAGTTCTTC.

The chain joins TRBV5-1 to TRBJ2-3; TRBD1 aligns across 9 bases. CDR3 size: 14 residues. The junction had 5 bases not matched to a gene; V was cut back by 4 bases and J by 5 bases. CDR1 is SGHRS, CDR2 YFSETQ, per germline. CDR3 sequence: CASSLGQGRDTQYF. CDR3 coding DNA: TGCGCCAGCAGCCTCGGACAGGGGCGAGATACGCAGTATTTT.

This clone was seen just once. This rearrangement joins TRBV4-3 to TRBJ2-2; 8 nucleotides line up with TRBD1. V trimming: 3 bases; J trimming: 1 base; junction bases outside the gene matches: 4. The CDR3 runs to 16 residues. The germline gives CDR1 LGHNA, CDR2 YSLEER. The DNA for the CDR3 is TGCGCCAGCAGCCAGGCACAGGGGGGGAACACCGGGGAGCTGTTTTTT. Translating it yields CASSQAQGGNTGELFF.

V is TRBV4-3 and J is TRBJ1-2; 8 nucleotides agree with TRBD1. The CDR3 consists of 17 residues. The germline gives CDR1 LGHNA, CDR2 YSLEER. With 0 bases clipped from V and 4 bases from J, the junction kept 10 bases outside the gene matches. CDR3 region: CASSQDLGAGGVYGYTF. In nucleotides, the CDR3 is TGCGCCAGCAGCCAAGATCTAGGGGCAGGGGGCGTCTATGGCTACACCTTC.

This chain links TRBV10-3 with TRBJ2-1; D is uncertain. Trimming stripped 10 bases from V and 0 bases from J, with 13 bases between. Germline CDR1 reads ENHRY; CDR2 reads SYGVKD. The CDR3 runs 14 residues. The CDR3 sequence: CATLSGSSYNEQFF. DNA of the CDR3: TGTGCCACCCTGTCCGGGTCCTCCTACAATGAGCAGTTCTTC.

This rearrangement joins TRBV11-3 to TRBJ2-5; 12 bases are a match to TRBD2. This CDR3 comprises 19 residues. J was trimmed by 5 bases and V by 1 base; bases with no gene match: 14. Germline CDR1 SGHNT, CDR2 YENEEA. CDR3 amino acids: CASSLGPRLAGALWETQYF. CDR3 nucleotides: TGTGCCAGCAGCTTAGGCCCCCGACTAGCGGGAGCCTTATGGGAGACCCAGTACTTC.

V usage is TRBV7-9 and J usage is TRBJ2-7; the D gene is possibly TRBD2 (5 bases). With 5 bases removed from V and 5 bases from J, the gap between germline ends came to 13 bases. Per germline, CDR1 SEHNR and CDR2 FQNEAQ (reference sequence). This CDR3 has 13 amino acids. The CDR3 sequence is CASSLTRTDEQYF. CDR3 bases: TGTGCCAGCAGCCTCACTAGAACGGACGAGCAGTACTTC.

The J gene is TRBJ2-3, the V gene TRBV6-1; 13 nucleotides align to TRBD2. Trimming took 0 bases from V and 0 from J; bases not matched to a gene: 6. The V gene's germline CDR1 is MNHNS and CDR2 SASEGT. This CDR3 spans 19 amino acids. CDR3 DNA sequence: TGTGCCAGCAGTGAAGCGCGACTAGCGGGAGGAAAAAGCACAGATACGCAGTATTTT. It is translated as CASSEARLAGGKSTDTQYF.

This clone was counted a few times. The gene calls are TRBV30 and TRBJ1-1; the D is unclear. The CDR3 sequence is 13 residues long. The germline V gene encodes CDR1 GTSNPN and CDR2 SVGIG (reference sequence). With 3 bases removed from V and 1 base from J, the gap between germline ends came to 9 bases. Here the CDR3 reads CAWRDSGNTEAFF. CDR3 DNA sequence: TGTGCCTGGAGGGACTCTGGGAACACTGAAGCTTTCTTT.

This clone was observed a handful of times. The chain uses TRBV19 and TRBJ2-2; possible D gene TRBD1, 5 bases. The V end lost 5 bases, the J end lost 12 bases, and 10 bases lay between the germline ends. Germline values: CDR1 LNHDA, CDR2 SQIVND (reference sequence). The CDR3 sequence is 11 residues long. The chain's CDR3 is CASSGPGKLFF. Here the CDR3 DNA reads TGTGCCAGTAGTGGCCCAGGGAAGCTGTTTTTT.

The J gene is TRBJ1-4, the V gene TRBV4-2, with 7 positions matching TRBD1. The CDR3 runs to 15 residues. The V gene's germline CDR1 is LGHNA and CDR2 YNFKEQ. V was pared by 7 bases and J by 8 bases, with 13 bases of the junction left unmatched. Here the CDR3 reads CASTRGPRGNEKLFF. The CDR3 DNA reads TGTGCCAGCACAAGGGGGCCCAGGGGAAACGAAAAACTGTTTTTT.

This clone was recorded once. The chain is built from TRBV6-5 and TRBJ2-1; TRBD2 is a possible D gene (5 bases). Trimming took 1 base from V and 5 from J, leaving 9 bases between them. The germline V gene encodes CDR1 MNHEY and CDR2 SVGAGI. The CDR3 has 14 amino acids. The CDR3 nucleotides are TGTGCCAGCAGTTACTTTCCGGGGAACAATGAGCAGTTCTTC. Translated, it gives CASSYFPGNNEQFF.

This chain joins TRBV19 and TRBJ2-3, with 10 bases aligning to TRBD2. There are 16 residues in the CDR3. Looked up from germline, CDR1 is LNHDA and CDR2 is SQIVND (reference sequence). V lost 1 base to trimming and J lost 4 bases; unmatched junction nucleotides: 5. CDR3 nucleotide sequence: TGTGCCAGTAGTATAGCTCCTAGCGGGAGTGCAGATACGCAGTATTTT. This encodes CASSIAPSGSADTQYF.

The rearrangement links TRBV5-4 to TRBJ2-7; TRBD1 agrees at 10 bases. Germline V lookup: CDR1 SGHNT, CDR2 YYREEE (reference sequence). The CDR3 sequence is 15 residues long. Trimming at V came to 3 bases and at J to 6 bases, leaving 9 bases not matched to a gene. CDR3 loop: CASSSSGQGNSEQYF. Here the CDR3 DNA reads TGTGCCAGCAGCTCTTCGGGACAGGGGAACTCCGAGCAGTACTTC.

This chain links TRBV28 with TRBJ2-7; 9 nucleotides match TRBD1. V trimming: 4 bases; J trimming: 5 bases; junction bases outside the gene matches: 12. The CDR3 has 16 residues. Germline V gene data show CDR1 as MDHEN and CDR2 as SYDVKM. The CDR3 DNA follows: TGTGCCAGCAGTTACAGGGGGCTCACTAGGATCCACGAGCAGTACTTC. Encoded protein: CASSYRGLTRIHEQYF.

The chain is built from TRBV5-1 and TRBJ1-2; no clear D. Trimming removed 0 bases at V and 9 bases at J, with 6 bases between. The CDR3 runs 11 residues. Germline V CDR1 and CDR2: SGHRS, YFSETQ. The CDR3 sequence is CASSLAGSYTF. CDR3 nucleotides: TGCGCCAGCAGCTTGGCCGGGAGCTACACCTTC.

The chain has TRBV29-1 and TRBJ2-2; TRBD2 matches 7 bases. Per germline, CDR1 SQVTM and CDR2 ANQGSEA. J lost 6 bases, V lost 6 bases, and 7 bases had no gene match. The CDR3 totals 13 residues. The CDR3 coding sequence is TGCAGCGTCTACAGCGGGAAAGCCGGGGAGCTGTTTTTT. It specifies CSVYSGKAGELFF.

This clone was detected a few times. The chain employs TRBV19 and TRBJ1-5, with a weak D call TRBD1 (5 bases). Per germline, CDR1 LNHDA and CDR2 SQIVND (reference sequence). The germline V and J ends were trimmed by 5 bases and 2 bases, with 13 bases remaining between them. The CDR3 consists of 15 residues. CDR3 nucleotides: TGTGCCAGTAGTCCTCCAGGACACGGCAATCAGCCCCAGCATTTT. Protein product: CASSPPGHGNQPQHF.

V gene TRBV19 combines with J gene TRBJ2-3; 14 bases are shared with TRBD2. CDR3 size: 15 residues. Trimming removed 6 bases from V and 5 bases from J; junction bases left unmatched: 4. Per germline, CDR1 LNHDA and CDR2 SQIVND (reference sequence). CDR3 amino acids: CASRPGLAGVDTQYF. The CDR3 DNA follows: TGTGCCAGTAGACCGGGACTAGCGGGGGTAGATACGCAGTATTTT.